A selection of T cell receptor beta chains follows, all from one sample in a study of T cell responses to AZD1222 COVID-19 vaccine. Sequencing was performed with immunoSEQ multiplex PCR; in TCRdb, only in-frame clones are kept and a portion is missing. Of fewer than 150,000 clones detected, 88% appear once; the ten largest clones hold 3% to 3.5%. The material sequenced was peripheral blood, taken 28 days after the second AZD1222 dose. These receptors were obtained from an adult who received the AZD1222 COVID-19 vaccine. The CDR3 runs from the conserved cysteine through the conserved F or W.

V	J	CDR3
TRBV7-9	TRBJ2-5	CASSPTGRPGETQYF
TRBV7-2	TRBJ1-6	CASSLAVGRNSPLHF
TRBV30	TRBJ1-1	CAWSVRVGRVAEAFF
TRBV19	TRBJ1-2	CASSAARTHGYTF
TRBV6-1	TRBJ2-1	CASSESQGANEQFF
TRBV28	TRBJ1-5	CASSPLYSNQPQHF
TRBV27	TRBJ2-3	CASSPKLAGEGYF
TRBV7-2	TRBJ1-2	CASSPGIGYGYTF
TRBV7-2	TRBJ2-7	CASSSTSGGTFTYEQYF
TRBV4-1	TRBJ2-5	CASSQDPGGTKTQYF
TRBV3-1/TRBV3-2	TRBJ2-7	CASSQGGQGVTMQYF
TRBV6-5	TRBJ1-1	CASSYGGPTRAEAFF
TRBV28	TRBJ1-2	CASARTDYGYTF
TRBV4-3	TRBJ1-2	CASSQEFERRRDGYTF
TRBV5-1	TRBJ2-1	CASSLAQTYNEQFF
TRBV10-1	TRBJ2-7	CASSESNKGANEQYF
TRBV19	TRBJ2-1	CASRVLAGGGEQFF
TRBV2	TRBJ1-5	CASGWTGGPYSNQPQHF